This T cell receptor beta chain was obtained from a study of blood T cell repertoires in COVID-19. Overall study context: T cells, B-cell-depleted T cells, or PBMCs provided the cDNA or gDNA that served as material.

The table came from immunoSEQ multiplex PCR; TCRdb's copy has only in-frame clones and leaves some out. The data contain about 400,000 clones, approximately 86% of them singletons. Participant-given clinical history determined each cohort assignment. The germline gives CDR1 SNHLY, CDR2 FYNNEI. The length of the CDR3 is 14 residues. Trimming at V came to 9 bases and at J to 1 base, leaving 8 bases not matched to a gene. This TCR derives from a woman between 40 and 50 years old with acute COVID-19. V and J are TRBV2 and TRBJ2-5; 7 nucleotides match TRBD1. Sequenced: PBMCs or T cells enriched from blood (not recorded which). CDR3 nucleotides: TGTGCCAGTGCCAAGGGACAGTCCCAAGAGACCCAGTACTTC. This encodes CASAKGQSQETQYF.